Listed here are 10 T cell receptor beta chains from one sample, sequenced in a study of T cells in Graves' hyperthyroidism and ophthalmopathy. The source material, RNA transcripts, was used to amplify TCR beta CDR3 regions. The HTBI primer set served for first-round RT-PCR of the TCR CDR3. TCRdb recomputed calls from the multiplex PCR reads with MiXCR, one row per CDR3 protein. This table holds some 500,000 distinct CDR3 sequences, around 22% found once. The sample consisted of blood. The source is a woman between 25 and 40 years old with Graves' ophthalmopathy.

In its sample, this clonotype was seen many times. This rearrangement joins TRBV20-1 to TRBJ2-7; D is undetermined. Deletions cut 3 bases from V and 0 bases from J, with 9 bases between. The CDR3 totals 13 residues. Germline CDR1 reads DFQATT; CDR2 reads SNEGSKA (reference sequence). The CDR3 loop is CSARGPLSYEQYF. CDR3 sequence (DNA): TGCAGTGCTAGGGGTCCGCTCTCCTACGAGCAGTACTTC.

This clonotype was seen many times. The J gene is TRBJ1-1, the V gene TRBV5-1; D is ambiguous. Germline CDR1 reads SGHRS; CDR2 reads YFSETQ. The CDR3 totals 14 residues. Trimming stripped 2 bases from V and 2 bases from J, with 10 bases between. The DNA for the CDR3 is TGCGCCAGCAGCTTTGTTCCGGCCAACACTGAAGCTTTCTTT. This gives the protein CASSFVPANTEAFF.

At least ten counts were recorded for this clonotype. The J gene is TRBJ2-7, the V gene TRBV6-2 or TRBV6-3; D is uncertain. There are 12 residues in the CDR3. V was clipped by 7 bases and J by 4 bases, with 11 bases between them. Germline lookup yields CDR1 MNHEY and CDR2 SVGEGT. The CDR3 sequence is CASNPTQYEQYF. CDR3 DNA sequence: TGTGCCAGCAACCCAACCCAATACGAGCAGTACTTC.

J is TRBJ2-7 and V is TRBV19; D remains unclear. The germline V and J ends were trimmed by 6 bases and 4 bases, with 16 bases remaining between them. The CDR3 contains 14 residues. Looked up from germline, CDR1 is LNHDA and CDR2 is SQIVND (reference sequence). CDR3 DNA sequence: TGTGCCAGTAGGACCGATTATCTTTCGTACGAGCAGTACTTC. It translates to CASRTDYLSYEQYF.

This clonotype occurred many times. This clone may be a read error of a much larger clone one base away. Here the CDR3 omits its conserved ending phenylalanine or tryptophan, so a read error is the likely source. The chain is built from TRBV6-1 and TRBJ1-2, with a tentative D call TRBD1 (5 bases). Trimming shortened V by 0 bases and J by 4 bases, and 12 bases separated the two germline ends. The length of the CDR3 is 15 residues. Germline V lookup: CDR1 MNHNS, CDR2 SASEGT. CDR3 DNA sequence: TGTGCCAGCAGTGAAGCGCTGGGGGAGCCCTATGGCTACACCCTC. The encoded protein is CASSEALGEPYGYTL.

The genes are TRBV15 and TRBJ1-3; D remains unclear. V was pared by 0 bases and J by 5 bases, with 8 bases between. The CDR3 runs to 14 residues. Germline values: CDR1 LNHNV, CDR2 YYDKDF (reference sequence). The CDR3 here is CATSRDDLRNTIYF. The CDR3 nucleotides are TGTGCCACCAGCAGAGATGACCTCAGAAACACCATATATTTT.

This clonotype was observed at least ten times. The chain links TRBV29-1 to TRBJ1-1; D is unresolved. V was pared by 6 bases and J by 0 bases, with 11 bases between. From germline, CDR1 is SQVTM and CDR2 ANQGSEA. The CDR3 sequence is 13 residues long. This CDR3 is CSVTPQMNTEAFF. For the CDR3, the DNA is TGCAGCGTCACACCCCAGATGAACACTGAAGCTTTCTTT.

This clonotype occurred many times. The chain recombines TRBV7-9 with TRBJ2-2; the D is unclear. The germline V gene has CDR1 SEHNR and CDR2 FQNEAQ (reference sequence). The CDR3 runs to 14 residues. Trimming took off 8 bases at V and 1 base at J, with 11 bases between the two ends. The CDR3 is CASPSGRNTGELFF. The CDR3 nucleotides are TGTGCCAGCCCGAGTGGTAGGAACACCGGGGAGCTGTTTTTT. The whole variable domain, filled in from reference TRBV7-9 and TRBJ2-2, reads DTGVSQNPRHKITKRGQNVTFRCDPISEHNRLYWYRQTLGQGPEFLTYFQNEAQLEKSRLLSDRFSAERPKGSFSTLEIQRTEQGDSAMYLCASPSGRNTGELFFGEGSRLTVL.

Turning to this clonotype: A much larger clone sits a single nucleotide away, making a read error possible. The rearrangement joins TRBV20-1 to TRBJ2-5; D might be TRBD1 (6 bases). Germline CDR1 is DFQATT and CDR2 is SNEGSKA (reference sequence). This CDR3 is built from 14 residues. CDR3 protein: CSASNRLGQETQCF. DNA for the CDR3: TGCAGTGCTAGTAATCGGCTGGGACAAGAGACCCAGTGCTTC.

This clonotype was seen many times. The rearrangement uses TRBV6-5 and TRBJ1-1; 8 bases are shared with TRBD1. J was trimmed by 1 base and V by 7 bases; bases with no gene match: 5. This CDR3 has 14 amino acids. Germline assignment: CDR1 MNHEY and CDR2 SVGAGI. The CDR3 loop reads CASTHGQGNTEAFF. The CDR3 DNA reads TGTGCCAGCACCCACGGACAGGGGAACACTGAAGCTTTCTTT.